This T cell receptor (beta chain) was retrieved from a study of T-cell reconstitution after alpha-beta-depleted transplantation in children (dated by TCRdb to between 2015 and 2016). Looking at the study overall: Using TCR repertoire profiling, the study followed T-cell immune reconstitution in a quantitative way in children after TCRalphabeta/CD19-depleted allogeneic hematopoietic cell transplantation.

The library relied on PCR. The sequencing machine was an Illumina HiSeq 2500. Molecular barcoding was employed in the preparation of TCR libraries, with unique molecular identifiers being used to normalize TCRbeta repertoire quantification. TCRdb handled the public reads itself, with Q25 trimming in fastp and clone calling in MiXCR, and kept productive beta chains. Each CDR3 protein appears once, grouped with its most common genes and DNA. The sample has approximately 350,000 distinct CDR3 sequences on record, about an eighth of them singletons. Roughly 4.3% of the sample belongs to the ten largest clones. In its sample, this clonotype was seen many times. There is no known antigen for this receptor. No clone much larger than this one lies a single base away; base qualities are absent. From V the trimming removes 3 bases and from J it removes 7 bases, while the gene matches leave 5 bases of the junction unaccounted for. Including the terminal cysteine and phenylalanine, the CDR3 comprises 15 residues. CDR3 DNA only is kept here, 45 bases in frame from base 1. CDR1 and CDR2 are drawn from the germline V gene (reference sequence): LGHDT, YNNKEL.

This receptor was obtained from a human donor who donated a stem cell graft to a child with Fanconi anemia. Specimen: PBMCs, collected from the stem cell graft. The V and J genes are TRBV3-1 and TRBJ1-6; TRBD1 aligns with 8 central bases. The nucleotides are TGTGCCAGCAGCCACTCCGGGACAGGCAATTCACCCCTCCACTTT. The translation is CASSHSGTGNSPLHF.